The rows below give T cell receptor beta chains drawn from one sample of a study of T cell changes during pregnancy in multiple sclerosis. Assay: immunoSEQ multiplex PCR; the TCRdb copy retains only in-frame clones and omits some. This table holds approximately 46,000 clones, approximately 90% found once. The sequencing here drew on CD4+ T cells from peripheral blood mononuclear cells, taken after pregnancy. These receptors were collected from a female donor with multiple sclerosis, enrolled in a pregnancy study. CDR3s leave out the opening cysteine and the closing phenylalanine or tryptophan. The order of the fields is V gene, J gene, D gene, CDR3 protein. The D gene is left open where the match is weak.

V: TRBV13
J: TRBJ1-4
D: TRBD1
CDR3: ASSLGHTGGEKLF

V: TRBV28
J: TRBJ2-1
D: TRBD2
CDR3: ASIENGLAGYNEQF

V: TRBV7-9
J: TRBJ2-2
D: -
CDR3: ASSLLALNTGELF

V: TRBV6-5
J: TRBJ1-2
D: TRBD1
CDR3: ASSYQDRNYGYT

V: TRBV7-2
J: TRBJ1-2
D: TRBD1
CDR3: ASSARQGGFGYT

V: TRBV19
J: TRBJ1-2
D: -
CDR3: ASRVGRGYGYT

V: TRBV7-3
J: TRBJ2-1
D: -
CDR3: ASSATTGSYNEQF

V: TRBV21-1
J: TRBJ2-3
D: -
CDR3: ASSKKGGQGRDTDTQY

V: TRBV7-2
J: TRBJ2-1
D: -
CDR3: ASSLVGGNEQF

V: TRBV7-2
J: TRBJ2-7
D: -
CDR3: ASSPEIIGEQY

V: TRBV7-2
J: TRBJ2-7
D: -
CDR3: ATGRGTYEQY

V: TRBV30
J: TRBJ2-1
D: TRBD1
CDR3: ARSDRGIIYNEQF

V: TRBV5-1
J: TRBJ2-1
D: TRBD2
CDR3: ASSPTSGAYNEQF

V: TRBV5-4
J: TRBJ2-2
D: TRBD1
CDR3: ASSRAQGSGELF

V: TRBV7-3
J: TRBJ2-7
D: -
CDR3: ASSLFIGEQY

V: TRBV4-1
J: TRBJ1-2
D: TRBD1
CDR3: ASSPGQVGYGYT

V: TRBV5-1
J: TRBJ2-3
D: TRBD2
CDR3: ASSLRGSGASTDTQY

V: TRBV27
J: TRBJ1-2
D: TRBD1
CDR3: ASSQSGQAPRGYT

V: TRBV25-1
J: TRBJ2-3
D: TRBD2
CDR3: ASSDGGRATDTQY

V: TRBV6-6
J: TRBJ2-1
D: TRBD2
CDR3: ASSKRGGGGNEQF

V: TRBV7-8
J: TRBJ2-5
D: -
CDR3: ASSSNTWTQY

V: TRBV6-5
J: TRBJ1-3
D: TRBD1
CDR3: ASSLTGGNTIY

V: TRBV10-1
J: TRBJ1-2
D: -
CDR3: ASSDFVRGEVENYGYT

V: TRBV5-1
J: TRBJ2-7
D: TRBD2
CDR3: ASRPLAGVGEQY

V: TRBV10-3
J: TRBJ2-1
D: TRBD2
CDR3: AISDSSGTYNEQF

V: TRBV5-1
J: TRBJ2-5
D: -
CDR3: ASSLGREKETQY

V: TRBV5-4
J: TRBJ1-5
D: -
CDR3: ASSHEGDGRQPQH